This TCR beta chain stems from a study of T-cell reconstitution after alpha-beta-depleted transplantation in children. Study-wide results and limits: Approximately two months post-transplant, alpha-beta T cells reportedly originated from several hundred expanded graft clones. A year post-transplant, T-cell counts and diversity derived mostly from newly produced T cells.

This clonotype came up many times. The antigen is undetermined. Germline values: CDR1 SGHDT, CDR2 YYEEEE. The CDR3 loop spans 17 amino acids. V gave up 1 base and J gave up 0 bases; unmatched junction bases: 7. During its preparation, the TCRbeta library received unique molecular identifiers. Each CDR3 protein is one row after TCRdb ran MiXCR on the PCR reads. The sample shows fewer than 450,000 distinct CDR3 sequences, under 20% of them seen only once. Specimen: PBMCs, mostly from graft donor cells, collected 360 days after TCRalphabeta/CD19-depleted stem cell transplant. The origin of this receptor is a male patient aged 2 to 9 who had a stem cell transplant for acute lymphoblastic leukemia, so the T cells may come from the graft donor. The chain combines TRBV5-6 with TRBJ1-2; 9 bases are shared with TRBD1. CDR3 nucleotide sequence: TGTGCCAGCAGCTTGAGGGGGACAGGGAGATCTAACTATGGCTACACCTTC. Its translation is CASSLRGTGRSNYGYTF.